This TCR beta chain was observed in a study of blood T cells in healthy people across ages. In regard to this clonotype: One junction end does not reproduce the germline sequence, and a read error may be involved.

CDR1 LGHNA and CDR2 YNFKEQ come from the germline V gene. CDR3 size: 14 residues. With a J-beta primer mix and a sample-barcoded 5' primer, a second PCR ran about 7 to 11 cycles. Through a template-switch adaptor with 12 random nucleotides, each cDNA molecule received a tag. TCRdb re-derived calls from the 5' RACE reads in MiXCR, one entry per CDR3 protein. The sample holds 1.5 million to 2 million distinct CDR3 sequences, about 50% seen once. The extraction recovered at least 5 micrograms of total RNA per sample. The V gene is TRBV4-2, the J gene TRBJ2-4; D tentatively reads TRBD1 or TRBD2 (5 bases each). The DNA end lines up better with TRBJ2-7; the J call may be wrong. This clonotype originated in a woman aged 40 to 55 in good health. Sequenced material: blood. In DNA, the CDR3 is TGTGCCGGCAGCCAAGGGACCCTAGGGTACGAGCAGTACTTC. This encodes CAGSQGTLGYEQYF.